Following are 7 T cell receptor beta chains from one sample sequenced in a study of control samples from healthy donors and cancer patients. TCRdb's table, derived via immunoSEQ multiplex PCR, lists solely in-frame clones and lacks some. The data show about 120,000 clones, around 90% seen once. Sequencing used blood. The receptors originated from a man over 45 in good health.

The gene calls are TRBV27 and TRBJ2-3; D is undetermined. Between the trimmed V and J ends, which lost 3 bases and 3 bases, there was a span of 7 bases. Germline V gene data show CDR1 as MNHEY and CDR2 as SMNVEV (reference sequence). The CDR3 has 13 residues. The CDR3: CASSFIGTDTQYF. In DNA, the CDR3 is TGTGCCAGCAGTTTCATCGGTACAGATACGCAGTATTTT.

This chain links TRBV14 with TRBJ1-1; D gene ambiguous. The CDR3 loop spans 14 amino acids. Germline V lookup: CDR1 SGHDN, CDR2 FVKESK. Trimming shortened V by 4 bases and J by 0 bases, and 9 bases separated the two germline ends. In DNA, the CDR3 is TGTGCCAGCAGCCCTGGACGGATGAACACTGAAGCTTTCTTT. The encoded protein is CASSPGRMNTEAFF.

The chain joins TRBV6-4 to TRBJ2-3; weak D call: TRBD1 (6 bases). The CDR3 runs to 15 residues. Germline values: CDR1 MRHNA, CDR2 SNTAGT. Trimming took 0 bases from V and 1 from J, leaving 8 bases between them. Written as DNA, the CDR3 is TGTGCCAGCAGTGACTCGCCAGGGGGCACAGATACGCAGTATTTT. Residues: CASSDSPGGTDTQYF.

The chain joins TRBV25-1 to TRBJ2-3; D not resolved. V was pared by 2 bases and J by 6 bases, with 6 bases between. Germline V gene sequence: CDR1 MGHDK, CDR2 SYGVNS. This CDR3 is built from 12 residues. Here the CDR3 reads CASSEVEDTQYF. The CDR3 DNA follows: TGTGCCAGCAGTGAAGTTGAGGATACGCAGTATTTT.

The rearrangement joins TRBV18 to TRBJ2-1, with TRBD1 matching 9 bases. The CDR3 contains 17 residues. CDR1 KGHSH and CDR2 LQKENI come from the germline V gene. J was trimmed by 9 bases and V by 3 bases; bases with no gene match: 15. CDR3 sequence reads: CASSPLPGTGRSGEQFF. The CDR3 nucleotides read TGTGCCAGCTCACCTCTTCCCGGGACAGGGCGGTCGGGTGAGCAGTTCTTC.

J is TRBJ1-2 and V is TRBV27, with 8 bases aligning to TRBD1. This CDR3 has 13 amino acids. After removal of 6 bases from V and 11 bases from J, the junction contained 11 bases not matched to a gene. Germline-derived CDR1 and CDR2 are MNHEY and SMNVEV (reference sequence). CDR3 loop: CASRPGQGIGYTF. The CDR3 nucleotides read TGTGCCAGCAGACCCGGACAGGGCATTGGTTACACCTTC.

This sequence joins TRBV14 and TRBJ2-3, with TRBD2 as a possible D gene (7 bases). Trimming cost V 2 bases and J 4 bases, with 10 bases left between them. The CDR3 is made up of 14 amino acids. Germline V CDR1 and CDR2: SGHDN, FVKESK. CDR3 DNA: TGTGCCAGCAGCCAATCCGGGGGGCCAGATACGCAGTATTTT. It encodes CASSQSGGPDTQYF.